Each of the 10 T cell receptor beta chains below was sequenced from the same sample in a study of T cell clonality in common variable immunodeficiency. Using immunoSEQ multiplex PCR, the repertoire was profiled, and TCRdb retains in-frame clones only, with some absent. The record shows 45,000 to 65,000 clones for this sample, with no singletons present. Material: peripheral blood mononuclear cells. All receptors derive from a person aged 18 to 70 in good health.

This clone was counted ten times or more. Partial CDR3 DNA: TGTGCCAGTAGTATCACCGGCGGAACTTTGTACGAG. Translated, it gives CASSITGGTLYE. In full, the CDR3 reads CASSITGGTLYEQYF. This rearrangement joins TRBV19 to TRBJ2-7; no clear D. The read stops 3 residues short of the end of the CDR3; the missing end is completed from the germline J gene. Germline CDR1 reads LNHDA; CDR2 reads SQIVND (reference sequence). Trimming removed 3 bases at V and 4 bases at J, with 16 bases between. The CDR3 consists of 15 residues. Variable domain in full (rest from reference TRBV19 and TRBJ2-7): DGGITQSPKYLFRKEGQNVTLSCEQNLNHDAMYWYRQDPGQGLRLIYYSQIVNDFQKGDIAEGYSVSREKKESFPLTVTSAQKNPTAFYLCASSITGGTLYEQYFGPGTRLTVT.

This clone was counted many times. The sequenced fragment ends 3 residues before the CDR3 boundary, so the rest is inferred from the germline J gene. The chain recombines TRBV7-6 with TRBJ2-7; D remains unclear. Germline V CDR1 and CDR2: SGHVS, FNYEAQ. V lost 1 base, J lost 3 bases, and 4 bases lay in between. There are 12 residues in the CDR3. The DNA read from the CDR3 is TGTGCCAGCAGCTTAGATTACTACGAG. It specifies CASSLDYYE. The CDR3 reads in full as CASSLDYYEQYF.

This clone was seen repeatedly, ten times or more. The sequence runs out 3 residues before the end of the CDR3; the remainder is reconstructed from the germline J gene. This chain connects TRBV5-1 to TRBJ1-1, with D perhaps TRBD1 (5 bases). CDR1 SGHRS and CDR2 YFSETQ come from the germline V gene. This CDR3 region has 14 residues. Trimming pared 1 base from V and 5 bases from J, leaving 12 bases between. The sequenced CDR3 bases are TGCGCCAGCAGCTTGACGGCAGGGATAACTGAA. It specifies CASSLTAGITE. From start to end, the CDR3 is CASSLTAGITEAFF.

Notes on this clone: The read stops 3 residues short of the end of the CDR3; the missing end is completed from the germline J gene. V and J are TRBV6-1 and TRBJ1-4; weak D call: TRBD1 (5 bases). The CDR3 has 17 residues. CDR1 MNHNS and CDR2 SASEGT come from the germline V gene. CDR3 protein: CASSEFDSTTYNSPLFF. The sequenced CDR3 bases are TGTGCCAGCAGTGAATTTGACAGTACGACCTATAATTCACCA.

This clone was seen repeatedly, ten times or more. The read gets to within 3 residues of the CDR3 end, and the germline J gene fills in the rest. This sequence joins TRBV29-1 and TRBJ2-3, with 9 bases fitting TRBD1. CDR3 size: 13 residues. With 6 bases clipped from V and 3 bases from J, the junction kept 4 bases outside the gene matches. Germline V gives CDR1 SQVTM, CDR2 ANQGSEA. Partial CDR3 DNA: TGCAGCGTAGAGGACAGGGGTACAGATACG. This sequence encodes CSVEDRGTDT. In full, the CDR3 is CSVEDRGTDTQYF.

This clone was observed at least ten times. The read ends 3 residues shy of where the CDR3 ends; the end is completed using the germline J gene. The chain links TRBV20-1 to TRBJ2-5; TRBD2 matches at 11 bases. After removal of 6 bases from V and 1 base from J, the junction contained 1 base not matched to a gene. CDR3 length: 13 amino acids. Germline V gene sequence: CDR1 DFQATT, CDR2 SNEGSKA (reference sequence). The CDR3 protein is CSAGTSGQETQYF. Incomplete CDR3 DNA: TGCAGTGCGGGGACTAGCGGCCAAGAGACC.

Ten or more counts support this clone. The read finishes 3 residues shy of the CDR3 end, and the germline J gene is used to complete it. The rearrangement links TRBV5-6 to TRBJ1-2; 8 bases line up with TRBD1. Losses at the gene ends were 9 bases for V and 6 bases for J; bases not matched to a gene: 4. This CDR3 comprises 11 residues. Germline CDR1 reads SGHDT; CDR2 reads YYEEEE. The part of the CDR3 DNA that was read is TGTGCCACAAAACAGGGGGATGGC. It yields the protein CATKQGDG. The full CDR3 sequence reads CATKQGDGYTF. Based on the CDR3 plus reference TRBV5-6 and TRBJ1-2, the full variable domain is DAGVTQSPTHLIKTRGQQVTLRCSPKSGHDTVSWYQQALGQGPQFIFQYYEEEERQRGNFPDRFSGHQFPNYSSELNVNALLLGDSALYLCATKQGDGYTFGSGTRLTVV.

This clone turned up a few times. One end of the junction fails to match germline, which may point to a read error. CDR3 loop: CSSIKGRYTGDTDTQYF. The sequenced part of the CDR3 DNA is TGTTCCAGTATTAAAGGGCGGTATACAGGGGATACAGATACG. The chain joins TRBV19 to TRBJ2-3; 7 bases align to TRBD1. The read ends 3 residues before the CDR3 terminus; that terminus is restored from the germline J gene. The CDR3 runs to 17 residues. Germline assignment: CDR1 LNHDA and CDR2 SQIVND (reference sequence).

Remarks on this clone: The observed sequence ends 3 residues before the CDR3 terminus, with the missing tail filled in from the germline J gene. This chain uses TRBV19 with TRBJ1-2; possible D gene TRBD1, 6 bases. The CDR3 runs 12 residues. CDR1 and CDR2 (germline): LNHDA, SQIVND (reference sequence). The CDR3 is CASAAQGIGYTF. The part of the CDR3 DNA that was read is TGTGCCAGCGCCGCACAGGGTATAGGC.

In this sample, this clone turned up many times. Read coverage stops 3 residues before the CDR3 terminus; the germline J gene supplies the remainder. The chain has TRBV19 and TRBJ1-6; D is uncertain. The CDR3 totals 12 residues. Germline CDR1 and CDR2: LNHDA and SQIVND (reference sequence). V dropped 6 bases and J dropped 9 bases, with 9 bases sitting between them. CDR3 in amino acids: CASSSPPSPLHF. Partial CDR3 DNA: TGTGCCAGTAGCAGTCCGCCTTCACCC.